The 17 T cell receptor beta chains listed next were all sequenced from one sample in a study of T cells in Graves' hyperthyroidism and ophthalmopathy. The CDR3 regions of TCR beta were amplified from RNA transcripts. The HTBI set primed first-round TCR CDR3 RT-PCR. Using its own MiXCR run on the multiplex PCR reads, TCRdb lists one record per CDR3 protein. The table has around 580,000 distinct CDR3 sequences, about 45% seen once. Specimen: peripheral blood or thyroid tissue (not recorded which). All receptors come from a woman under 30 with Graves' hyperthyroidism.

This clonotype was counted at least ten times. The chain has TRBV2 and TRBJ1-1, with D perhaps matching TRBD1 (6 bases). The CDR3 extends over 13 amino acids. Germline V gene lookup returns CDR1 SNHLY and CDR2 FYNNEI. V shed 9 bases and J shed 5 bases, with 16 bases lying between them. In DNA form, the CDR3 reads TGTGCCAGGGCGGGCAGGGGAGAAACTGAAGCTTTCTTT. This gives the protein CARAGRGETEAFF.

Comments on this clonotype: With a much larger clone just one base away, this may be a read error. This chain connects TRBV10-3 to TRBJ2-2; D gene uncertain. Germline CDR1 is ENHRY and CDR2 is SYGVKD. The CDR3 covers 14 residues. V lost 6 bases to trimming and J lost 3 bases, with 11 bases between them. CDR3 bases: TGTGCCATCAGCTTAGAAGAGGACACCGGGGAGCTGTTTTTT. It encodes CAISLEEDTGELFF.

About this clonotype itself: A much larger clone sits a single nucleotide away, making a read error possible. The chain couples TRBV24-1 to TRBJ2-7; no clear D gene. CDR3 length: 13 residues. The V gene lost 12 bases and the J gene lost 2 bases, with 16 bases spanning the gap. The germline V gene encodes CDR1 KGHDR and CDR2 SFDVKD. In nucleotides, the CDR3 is TGTGCCGGCAGTTTAAGGCACCCCTACGAGCAGTACTTC. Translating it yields CAGSLRHPYEQYF.

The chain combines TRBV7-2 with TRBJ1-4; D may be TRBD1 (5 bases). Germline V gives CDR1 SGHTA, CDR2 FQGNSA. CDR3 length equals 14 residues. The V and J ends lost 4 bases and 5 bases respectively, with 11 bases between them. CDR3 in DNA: TGTGCCAGCAGCTCGACAGAGTACAATGAAAAACTGTTTTTT. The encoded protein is CASSSTEYNEKLFF.

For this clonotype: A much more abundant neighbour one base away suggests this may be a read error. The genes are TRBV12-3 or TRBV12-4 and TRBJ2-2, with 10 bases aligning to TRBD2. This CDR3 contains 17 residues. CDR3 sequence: CASSPLEGLANAGELLF. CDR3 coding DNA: TGTGCCAGCAGTCCCCTCGAGGGACTAGCGAACGCCGGGGAGCTGCTTTTT.

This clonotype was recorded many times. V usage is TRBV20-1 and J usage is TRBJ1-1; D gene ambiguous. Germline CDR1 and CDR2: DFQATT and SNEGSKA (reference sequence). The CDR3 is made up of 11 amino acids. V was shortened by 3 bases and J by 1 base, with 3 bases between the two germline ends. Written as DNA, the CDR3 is TGCAGTGCTAGGCCGAACACTGAAGCTTTCTTT. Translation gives CSARPNTEAFF.

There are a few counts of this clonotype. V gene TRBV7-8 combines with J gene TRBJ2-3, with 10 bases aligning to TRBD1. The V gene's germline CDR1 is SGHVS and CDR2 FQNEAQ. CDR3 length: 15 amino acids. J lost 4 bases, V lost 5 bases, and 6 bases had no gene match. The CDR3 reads CASSETGGMADTQYF. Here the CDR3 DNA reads TGTGCCAGCAGCGAGACAGGGGGCATGGCAGATACGCAGTATTTT.

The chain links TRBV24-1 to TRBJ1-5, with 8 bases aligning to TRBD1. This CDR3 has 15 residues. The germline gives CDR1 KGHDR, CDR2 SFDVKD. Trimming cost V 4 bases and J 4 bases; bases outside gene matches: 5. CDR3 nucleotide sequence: TGTGCCACCAGTGACCCGACAGGGGATAATCAGCCCCAGCATTTT. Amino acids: CATSDPTGDNQPQHF.

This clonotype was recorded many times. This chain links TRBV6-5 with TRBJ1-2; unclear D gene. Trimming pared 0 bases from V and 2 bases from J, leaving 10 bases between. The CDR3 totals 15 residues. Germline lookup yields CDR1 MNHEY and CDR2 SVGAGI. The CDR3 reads CASSYSASPNYGYTF. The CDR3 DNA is TGTGCCAGCAGTTACTCGGCCTCACCAAACTATGGCTACACCTTC.

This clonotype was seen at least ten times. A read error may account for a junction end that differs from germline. CDR3 DNA sequence: TGCGCCAGCAGCCCTAGGGCTAGCTACGAGCAGTACTTC. Protein sequence: CASSPRASYEQYF. The V gene is TRBV7-9, the J gene TRBJ2-7; D ambiguous. The CDR3 has 13 residues. Per the germline V gene, CDR1 is SEHNR and CDR2 is FQNEAQ (reference sequence).

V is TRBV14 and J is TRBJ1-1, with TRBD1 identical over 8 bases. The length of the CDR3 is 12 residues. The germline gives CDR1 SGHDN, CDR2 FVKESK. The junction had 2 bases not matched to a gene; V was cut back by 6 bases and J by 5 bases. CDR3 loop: CASRTGVTEAFF. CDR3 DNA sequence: TGTGCCAGCAGGACAGGGGTAACTGAAGCTTTCTTT.

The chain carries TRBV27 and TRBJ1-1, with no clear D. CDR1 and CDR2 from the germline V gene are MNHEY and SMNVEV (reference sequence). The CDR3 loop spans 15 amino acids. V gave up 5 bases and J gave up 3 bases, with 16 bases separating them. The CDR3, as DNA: TGTGCCAGCAGTCCCGACACAAGCCGGGACACTGAAGCTTTCTTT. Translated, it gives CASSPDTSRDTEAFF.

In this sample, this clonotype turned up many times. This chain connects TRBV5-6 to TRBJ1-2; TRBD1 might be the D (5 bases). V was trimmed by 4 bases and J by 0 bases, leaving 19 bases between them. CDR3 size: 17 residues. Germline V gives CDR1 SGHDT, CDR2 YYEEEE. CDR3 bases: TGTGCCAGCAGCCGGACTTTTGACAGCTACTCTAACTATGGCTACACCTTC. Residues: CASSRTFDSYSNYGYTF.

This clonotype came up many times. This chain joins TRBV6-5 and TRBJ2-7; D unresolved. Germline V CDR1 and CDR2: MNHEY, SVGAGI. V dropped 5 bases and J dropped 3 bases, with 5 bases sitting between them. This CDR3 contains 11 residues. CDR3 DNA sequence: TGTGCCAGCAGTAAACACTACGAGCAGTACTTC. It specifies CASSKHYEQYF.

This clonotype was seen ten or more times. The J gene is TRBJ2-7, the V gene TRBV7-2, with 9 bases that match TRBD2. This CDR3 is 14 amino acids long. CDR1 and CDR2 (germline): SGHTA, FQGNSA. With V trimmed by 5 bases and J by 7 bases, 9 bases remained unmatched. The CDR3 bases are TGTGCCAGCAGCGCCATAGCGGGAGATGAGGAGCAGTACTTC. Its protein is CASSAIAGDEEQYF.

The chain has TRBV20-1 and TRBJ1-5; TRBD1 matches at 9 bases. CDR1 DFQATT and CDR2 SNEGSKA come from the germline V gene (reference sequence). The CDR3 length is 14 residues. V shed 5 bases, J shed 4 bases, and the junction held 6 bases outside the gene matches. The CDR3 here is CSASPGQGNQPQHF. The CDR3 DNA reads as TGCAGTGCTTCCCCGGGACAGGGAAATCAGCCCCAGCATTTT.

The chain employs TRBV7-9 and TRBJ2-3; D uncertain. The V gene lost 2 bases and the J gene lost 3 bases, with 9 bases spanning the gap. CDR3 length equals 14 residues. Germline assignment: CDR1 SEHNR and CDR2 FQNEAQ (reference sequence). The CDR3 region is CASSLWTETDTQYF. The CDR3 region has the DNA TGTGCCAGCAGCTTATGGACGGAAACAGATACGCAGTATTTT.